These 32 T cell receptor beta chains were all obtained from the same sample, sequenced in a study of blood T cell repertoires in COVID-19 (TCRdb year 2020). Receptor libraries were prepared by the immunoSEQ multiplex PCR assay. Sourced from immuneACCESS, this table was stored by TCRdb with only in-frame sequences that have V and J called. A share of the clones is absent; for the studies checked, an unresolved V gene accounts for under half, and the remainder has no known explanation. Counted in this sample were 220,000 or so clones; about 85% of them appeared once. Around 3% of the sample goes to the ten largest clones. The sequenced material came from peripheral blood. These receptors all come from a man aged 50 or older who had recovered from COVID-19.

The V and J genes are TRBV9 and TRBJ2-1, with TRBD2 as a possible D gene (5 bases). The CDR3 extends over 17 amino acids. V was clipped by 1 base and J by 8 bases, with 22 bases between them. Germline V gives CDR1 SGDLS, CDR2 YYNGEE. Written as DNA, the CDR3 is TGTGCCAGCAGCGTACGAGCAACTAGTAGTCTCGGTCATGAGCAGTTCTTC. This codes for CASSVRATSSLGHEQFF.

The chain combines TRBV2 with TRBJ2-3; TRBD2 agrees at 13 bases. The CDR3 runs to 16 residues. V was pared by 6 bases and J by 2 bases, with 5 bases of the junction left unmatched. Germline CDR1 is SNHLY and CDR2 is FYNNEI. CDR3 sequence (DNA): TGTGCCAGCAGGAAGGGACTAGCGGGACCCACAGATACGCAGTATTTT. Protein: CASRKGLAGPTDTQYF. Complete variable domain (other parts from reference TRBV2 and TRBJ2-3): EPEVTQTPSHQVTQMGQEVILRCVPISNHLYFYWYRQILGQKVEFLVSFYNNEISEKSEIFDDQFSVERPDGSNFTLKIRSTKLEDSAMYFCASRKGLAGPTDTQYFGPGTRLTVL.

CDR3 region: CASSYLAGGYNEQFF. Here the CDR3 DNA reads TGTGCCAGCAGTTACCTAGCGGGAGGTTACAATGAGCAGTTCTTC. This chain uses TRBV27 with TRBJ2-1, with 11 bases fitting TRBD2. The CDR3 loop spans 15 amino acids. Trimming at V came to 4 bases and at J to 4 bases, leaving 3 bases not matched to a gene. Germline V gene data show CDR1 as MNHEY and CDR2 as SMNVEV (reference sequence).

The rearrangement joins TRBV19 to TRBJ2-5; 13 nucleotides line up with TRBD2. The length of the CDR3 is 16 residues. CDR1 LNHDA and CDR2 SQIVND come from the germline V gene (reference sequence). J lost 3 bases, V lost 5 bases, and 6 bases had no gene match. CDR3 sequence: CASSLWTSGRKETQYF. CDR3 in DNA: TGTGCCAGTAGTTTGTGGACTAGCGGGAGAAAAGAGACCCAGTACTTC.

V usage is TRBV30 and J usage is TRBJ1-5, with 9 bases aligning to TRBD1. Germline assignment: CDR1 GTSNPN and CDR2 SVGIG (reference sequence). The CDR3 totals 14 residues. V shed 2 bases, J shed 5 bases, and the junction held 4 bases outside the gene matches. The CDR3 loop reads CAWSKGTGYQPQHF. CDR3 bases: TGTGCCTGGAGTAAGGGGACAGGGTATCAGCCCCAGCATTTT.

The genes are TRBV7-2 and TRBJ2-7; D is possibly TRBD2 (5 bases). The CDR3 has 14 residues. Trimming took off 6 bases at V and 3 bases at J, with 15 bases between the two ends. CDR1 and CDR2 (germline): SGHTA, FQGNSA. This chain's CDR3 is CASRYPERHYEQYF. The DNA for the CDR3 is TGTGCCAGCAGGTACCCCGAGCGGCACTACGAGCAGTACTTC.

Only one count was recorded for this clone. The chain is built from TRBV6-1 and TRBJ1-1, with no clear D. CDR1 is MNHNS, CDR2 SASEGT, per germline. Trimming removed 10 bases from V and 0 bases from J, with 3 bases in between. This CDR3 is built from 10 residues. CDR3 loop: CATMNTEAFF. The DNA for the CDR3 is TGTGCCACCATGAACACTGAAGCTTTCTTT.

This chain uses TRBV29-1 with TRBJ2-7; the D gene is possibly TRBD1 (6 bases). This CDR3 is 14 amino acids long. Germline values: CDR1 SQVTM, CDR2 ANQGSEA. V was clipped by 2 bases and J by 5 bases, with 16 bases between them. CDR3 region: CSVETGRLRNEQYF. The DNA of the CDR3 is TGCAGCGTTGAAACAGGGCGGTTGCGGAACGAGCAGTACTTC.

The chain is built from TRBV24-1 and TRBJ2-5; D gene unclear. The CDR3 is 13 amino acids. Germline V CDR1 and CDR2: KGHDR, SFDVKD. With 2 bases removed from V and 3 bases from J, the gap between germline ends came to 6 bases. The CDR3 bases are TGTGCCACCAGTGATTACCAGAAAGAGACCCAGTACTTC. This codes for CATSDYQKETQYF.

The CDR3 is CASRKGGGTQPQHF. The CDR3 DNA sequence: TGTGCCAGCAGAAAAGGCGGGGGAACCCAGCCCCAGCATTTT. V and J are TRBV2 and TRBJ1-5, with a weak D call TRBD1 (5 bases). Germline CDR1 and CDR2: SNHLY and FYNNEI. The CDR3 spans 14 residues. V lost 6 bases, J lost 7 bases, and 16 bases lay in between.

This sequence joins TRBV5-1 and TRBJ2-7; 8 bases match TRBD2. CDR3 size: 16 residues. Losses at the gene ends were 0 bases for V and 2 bases for J; bases not matched to a gene: 7. Germline-derived CDR1 and CDR2 are SGHRS and YFSETQ. The CDR3, as DNA: TGCGCCAGCAGCTTGGGGGCTAGCGGGCCCACCTACGAGCAGTACTTC. Protein: CASSLGASGPTYEQYF.

This chain joins TRBV10-3 and TRBJ2-3; D possibly corresponds to TRBD1 (5 bases). Per germline, CDR1 ENHRY and CDR2 SYGVKD. The CDR3 sequence is 13 residues long. Trimming stripped 0 bases from V and 6 bases from J, with 7 bases between. The CDR3 is CAISESNRDTQYF. The CDR3 region has the DNA TGTGCCATCAGTGAGTCTAACAGGGATACGCAGTATTTT.

The V and J genes are TRBV28 and TRBJ1-2; D possibly corresponds to TRBD1 (6 bases). CDR1 and CDR2 from the germline V gene are MDHEN and SYDVKM. This CDR3 contains 12 residues. Trimming stripped 2 bases from V and 8 bases from J, with 9 bases between. The CDR3, as DNA: TGTGCCAGCAGTTTAGGACAGCCGGGCTACACCTTC. Translation gives CASSLGQPGYTF.

This chain connects TRBV4-1 to TRBJ2-7; unclear D gene. The V gene's germline CDR1 is MGHRA and CDR2 YSYEKL. Trimming pared 0 bases from V and 0 bases from J, leaving 6 bases between. The CDR3 is made up of 14 amino acids. CDR3 residues: CASSQETSSYEQYF. Written as DNA, the CDR3 is TGCGCCAGCAGCCAAGAAACCAGCTCCTACGAGCAGTACTTC.

This sequence joins TRBV5-6 and TRBJ2-1; maybe TRBD2 (6 bases). The CDR3 sequence is 16 residues long. Trimming took off 4 bases at V and 4 bases at J, with 18 bases between the two ends. The germline gives CDR1 SGHDT, CDR2 YYEEEE. The chain's CDR3 is CASSRLVSERYNEQFF. The CDR3 nucleotides are TGTGCCAGCAGCCGACTAGTCTCAGAGCGATACAATGAGCAGTTCTTC.

This sequence joins TRBV28 and TRBJ1-1; a weak D match, TRBD1 (5 bases). The CDR3 runs 13 residues. The V gene's germline CDR1 is MDHEN and CDR2 SYDVKM. The V end lost 6 bases, the J end lost 1 base, and 9 bases lay between the germline ends. The CDR3 loop is CASRLTGNTEAFF. In nucleotides, the CDR3 is TGTGCCAGCAGGCTTACAGGGAACACTGAAGCTTTCTTT. Full variable domain (outside the CDR3, taken from reference TRBV28 and TRBJ1-1): DVKVTQSSRYLVKRTGEKVFLECVQDMDHENMFWYRQDPGLGLRLIYFSYDVKMKEKGDIPEGYSVSREKKERFSLILESASTNQTSMYLCASRLTGNTEAFFGQGTRLTVV.

This rearrangement joins TRBV28 to TRBJ1-1, with 11 bases fitting TRBD1. The CDR3 sequence is 16 residues long. Germline V gives CDR1 MDHEN, CDR2 SYDVKM. V trimming: 5 bases; J trimming: 4 bases; junction bases outside the gene matches: 9. The CDR3 nucleotides read TGTGCCAGCAGTCCCGGACAGGGGGCAAGGGGCACTGAAGCTTTCTTT. It encodes CASSPGQGARGTEAFF. Variable domain in full (rest from reference TRBV28 and TRBJ1-1): DVKVTQSSRYLVKRTGEKVFLECVQDMDHENMFWYRQDPGLGLRLIYFSYDVKMKEKGDIPEGYSVSREKKERFSLILESASTNQTSMYLCASSPGQGARGTEAFFGQGTRLTVV.

V and J are TRBV15 and TRBJ2-7; tentative D call: TRBD1 (6 bases). There are 11 residues in the CDR3. Trimming took 5 bases from V and 12 from J, leaving 14 bases between them. Germline values: CDR1 LNHNV, CDR2 YYDKDF (reference sequence). CDR3 sequence: CATSQRGLLYF. CDR3 bases: TGTGCCACCAGCCAAAGGGGGTTATTGTACTTC.

V gene TRBV28 combines with J gene TRBJ2-7; D perhaps matches TRBD1 (6 bases). Trimming shortened V by 3 bases and J by 6 bases, and 12 bases separated the two germline ends. The germline CDR1 and CDR2 sequences are MDHEN and SYDVKM. This CDR3 has 13 residues. As DNA, the CDR3 is TGTGCCAGCAGTTTGCCCAGGGGAGTCGAGCAGTACTTC. It yields the protein CASSLPRGVEQYF.

This chain joins TRBV5-8 and TRBJ2-5; the match to TRBD1 covers 7 bases. This CDR3 spans 15 amino acids. V was clipped by 0 bases and J by 3 bases; unmatched bases: 5. CDR1 SGHTS and CDR2 YDEGEE come from the germline V gene. CDR3 nucleotides: TGTGCCAGCAGCTTGGCGGGTCAGGGGGAAGAGACCCAGTACTTC. It specifies CASSLAGQGEETQYF.

The chain links TRBV18 to TRBJ2-1; 8 bases are shared with TRBD1. Germline lookup yields CDR1 KGHSH and CDR2 LQKENI. V shed 2 bases, J shed 12 bases, and the junction held 9 bases outside the gene matches. The CDR3 covers 14 residues. The CDR3 loop is CASSPSGQGYWQFF. Written as DNA, the CDR3 is TGTGCCAGCTCACCATCAGGACAGGGATACTGGCAGTTCTTC.

The genes are TRBV18 and TRBJ2-5, with D possibly matching TRBD1 (5 bases). V lost 2 bases, J lost 2 bases, and 12 bases lay in between. The CDR3 runs to 15 residues. Germline CDR1 and CDR2: KGHSH and LQKENI. CDR3 bases: TGTGCCAGCTCACCAGGTCCAGGGAAGCAAGAGACCCAGTACTTC. It is translated as CASSPGPGKQETQYF.

The J gene is TRBJ1-6, the V gene TRBV5-1; D is possibly TRBD1 (6 bases). Germline CDR1 is SGHRS and CDR2 is YFSETQ. Trimming took 3 bases from V and 5 from J, leaving 9 bases between them. The CDR3 has 14 amino acids. The CDR3 DNA reads as TGCGCCAGCAGCTCATCAGGGGATAATTCACCCCTCCACTTT. Residues: CASSSSGDNSPLHF.

V usage is TRBV5-1 and J usage is TRBJ2-4; 7 nucleotides agree with TRBD1. V gave up 4 bases and J gave up 0 bases; unmatched junction bases: 10. Germline CDR1 SGHRS, CDR2 YFSETQ. The CDR3 is 17 residues long. CDR3 protein: CASSLPGTALAKNIQYF. DNA of the CDR3: TGCGCCAGCAGCCTCCCCGGGACAGCCCTAGCCAAAAACATTCAGTACTTC. Variable domain in full (rest from reference TRBV5-1 and TRBJ2-4): KAGVTQTPRYLIKTRGQQVTLSCSPISGHRSVSWYQQTPGQGLQFLFEYFSETQRNKGNFPGRFSGRQFSNSRSEMNVSTLELGDSALYLCASSLPGTALAKNIQYFGAGTRLSVL.

This chain joins TRBV6-6 and TRBJ1-3; D is ambiguous. The V and J ends lost 1 base and 1 base respectively, with 11 bases between them. This CDR3 contains 16 residues. The germline CDR1 and CDR2 sequences are MNHNY and SVGAGI (reference sequence). The chain's CDR3 is CASSYLLSGSGNTIYF. DNA for the CDR3: TGTGCCAGCAGTTACTTACTCTCGGGGTCTGGAAACACCATATATTTT.

The chain has TRBV18 and TRBJ2-2, with 12 bases identical to TRBD2. Trimming took 3 bases from V and 6 from J; bases not matched to a gene: 5. The length of the CDR3 is 16 residues. Germline CDR1 is KGHSH and CDR2 is LQKENI. CDR3 sequence reads: CASSPRLAGEAGELFF. The CDR3 nucleotides are TGTGCCAGCTCACCGCGACTAGCGGGAGAAGCCGGGGAGCTGTTTTTT. Full variable domain (rest looked up from reference TRBV18 and TRBJ2-2): NAGVMQNPRHLVRRRGQEARLRCSPMKGHSHVYWYRQLPEEGLKFMVYLQKENIIDESGMPKERFSAEFPKEGPSILRIQQVVRGDSAAYFCASSPRLAGEAGELFFGEGSRLTVL.

V and J are TRBV28 and TRBJ1-1; tentative D call: TRBD1 (5 bases). The CDR3 has 15 residues. Germline V gene lookup returns CDR1 MDHEN and CDR2 SYDVKM. The V gene lost 5 bases and the J gene lost 4 bases, with 17 bases spanning the gap. CDR3 protein: CASSLSRSGGTEAFF. CDR3 sequence (DNA): TGTGCCAGCAGTCTCTCACGTTCGGGGGGCACTGAAGCTTTCTTT.

The V gene is TRBV19, the J gene TRBJ1-1; the match to TRBD1 covers 7 bases. The CDR3 is 14 amino acids. Germline CDR1 reads LNHDA; CDR2 reads SQIVND (reference sequence). V gave up 5 bases and J gave up 5 bases; unmatched junction bases: 8. This chain's CDR3 is CASSPLTGVTEAFF. DNA of the CDR3: TGTGCCAGTAGTCCTCTTACAGGGGTTACTGAAGCTTTCTTT.

The chain recombines TRBV6-6 with TRBJ2-6; 12 bases are shared with TRBD1. Germline CDR1 reads MNHNY; CDR2 reads SVGAGI (reference sequence). The CDR3 runs to 17 residues. The ends lost 5 bases at V and 1 base at J; junction bases unmatched: 3. The CDR3 bases are TGTGCCAGCAGTCAGGGACAGGGGGCGTCTGGGGCCAACGTCCTGACTTTC. It translates to CASSQGQGASGANVLTF.

The chain recombines TRBV9 with TRBJ1-4; the D gene is possibly TRBD1 (6 bases). Deletions cut 4 bases from V and 5 bases from J, with 12 bases between. The V gene's germline CDR1 is SGDLS and CDR2 YYNGEE. The CDR3 length is 14 residues. CDR3 loop: CASSPQDSNEKLFF. The CDR3 DNA sequence: TGTGCCAGCAGCCCCCAGGACAGCAATGAAAAACTGTTTTTT.

The V call is TRBV5-1, the J call TRBJ2-2; 9 positions agree with TRBD2. This CDR3 has 15 amino acids. Germline CDR1 SGHRS, CDR2 YFSETQ. V shed 4 bases and J 2 bases; nucleotides not matched to a gene: 3. The CDR3: CASSPSGINTGELFF. CDR3 DNA: TGCGCCAGCAGCCCTAGCGGGATCAACACCGGGGAGCTGTTTTTT. Full variable domain (outside the CDR3, taken from reference TRBV5-1 and TRBJ2-2): KAGVTQTPRYLIKTRGQQVTLSCSPISGHRSVSWYQQTPGQGLQFLFEYFSETQRNKGNFPGRFSGRQFSNSRSEMNVSTLELGDSALYLCASSPSGINTGELFFGEGSRLTVL.

V gene TRBV5-5 combines with J gene TRBJ2-7, with a tentative D call TRBD2 (7 bases). Germline loops: CDR1 SGHKS, CDR2 YYEKEE (reference sequence). V lost 0 bases, J lost 7 bases, and 26 bases lay in between. The CDR3 has 18 residues. The CDR3 here is CASSLALSRRGPAGEQYF. CDR3 in DNA: TGTGCCAGCAGCTTGGCGCTTAGCCGGCGGGGGCCGGCAGGGGAGCAGTACTTC.